These 23 T cell receptor beta chains were sequenced from one sample in a study of blood T cell repertoires in COVID-19. The table came from immunoSEQ multiplex PCR; TCRdb's copy has only in-frame clones and leaves some out. The data contain over 60,000 clones, 76% of them singletons. The sample taken for sequencing was peripheral blood. The receptor set was obtained from a man aged 55-75 years with COVID-19, enrolled during active disease.

V usage is TRBV7-9 and J usage is TRBJ1-2; 8 bases map to TRBD1. From germline, CDR1 is SEHNR and CDR2 FQNEAQ (reference sequence). The trim removed 4 bases at V and 6 bases at J, leaving 7 bases unmatched. This CDR3 is built from 14 residues. The CDR3 bases are TGTGCCAGCAGCTCGACAGGGGCGCCTAATGGCTACACCTTC. Its protein product is CASSSTGAPNGYTF. The variable domain in full, with the rest retrieved from reference TRBV7-9 and TRBJ1-2, is DTGVSQNPRHKITKRGQNVTFRCDPISEHNRLYWYRQTLGQGPEFLTYFQNEAQLEKSRLLSDRFSAERPKGSFSTLEIQRTEQGDSAMYLCASSSTGAPNGYTFGSGTRLTVV.

This clone was picked up many times. This chain links TRBV5-1 with TRBJ2-5; 7 bases align to TRBD1. Germline V gene data show CDR1 as SGHRS and CDR2 as YFSETQ. The CDR3 spans 17 residues. Trimming at V came to 1 base and at J to 5 bases, leaving 14 bases not matched to a gene. This CDR3 reads CASSLKDRPAPEETQYF. The CDR3 coding sequence is TGCGCCAGCAGCTTGAAGGACAGGCCAGCCCCGGAGGAGACCCAGTACTTC. The full variable domain, its missing parts supplied by reference TRBV5-1 and TRBJ2-5, is KAGVTQTPRYLIKTRGQQVTLSCSPISGHRSVSWYQQTPGQGLQFLFEYFSETQRNKGNFPGRFSGRQFSNSRSEMNVSTLELGDSALYLCASSLKDRPAPEETQYFGPGTRLLVL.

The chain has TRBV6-5 and TRBJ2-5; 10 nucleotides line up with TRBD1. Per the germline V gene, CDR1 is MNHEY and CDR2 is SVGAGI. J lost 6 bases, V lost 6 bases, and 10 bases had no gene match. The CDR3 runs to 15 residues. The CDR3 DNA reads TGTGCCAGCAGCCAGGGACAGGGGCTGCAGCAGACCCAGTACTTC. It codes for CASSQGQGLQQTQYF.

The chain links TRBV4-1 to TRBJ2-5; 9 positions agree with TRBD1. V dropped 3 bases and J dropped 4; count of bases not matched to a gene: 9. CDR1 is MGHRA, CDR2 YSYEKL, per germline. There are 16 residues in the CDR3. CDR3 sequence: CASSHAGTGISETQYF. Written as DNA, the CDR3 is TGCGCCAGCAGCCACGCCGGGACAGGGATTTCAGAGACCCAGTACTTC.

On this clone: The junction differs from germline at one of its ends, possibly a read error. The CDR3 protein is CASSLDRNTGELFF. Here the CDR3 DNA reads TGCGCCAGCAGTTTGGACAGAAACACCGGGGAGCTGTTTTTT. The chain is built from TRBV5-1 and TRBJ2-2; TRBD1 might be the D (6 bases). The CDR3 consists of 14 residues. Germline V gene lookup returns CDR1 SGHRS and CDR2 YFSETQ.

This rearrangement joins TRBV19 to TRBJ1-2, with 9 nucleotides matching TRBD1. Germline CDR1 is LNHDA and CDR2 is SQIVND (reference sequence). The CDR3 is 15 residues long. Trimming cost V 4 bases and J 0 bases; bases outside gene matches: 3. The CDR3 DNA reads as TGTGCCAGTAGTAGGACAGGGGATGCTAACTATGGCTACACCTTC. As protein: CASSRTGDANYGYTF.

This clone was observed a few times. The V and J genes are TRBV7-2 and TRBJ2-5; weak D call: TRBD1 (5 bases). CDR3 length: 15 amino acids. V lost 5 bases and J 2 bases, leaving 15 bases between the germline ends. The germline CDR1 and CDR2 sequences are SGHTA and FQGNSA. The CDR3 sequence: CASSPIRVPQETQYF. As DNA, the CDR3 is TGTGCCAGCAGCCCAATCAGGGTCCCTCAAGAGACCCAGTACTTC.

CDR3 sequence: CASGWTSGSSYNEQFF. The CDR3 DNA is TGTGCTAGTGGGTGGACTAGCGGGAGTTCGTACAATGAGCAGTTCTTC. The chain combines TRBV12-5 with TRBJ2-1; 13 positions agree with TRBD2. Germline V lookup: CDR1 LGHNT, CDR2 FRNRAP. V shed 6 bases, J shed 4 bases, and the junction held 6 bases outside the gene matches. The CDR3 extends over 16 amino acids.

The sample holds a few counts of this clone. This chain joins TRBV2 and TRBJ1-5, with 7 nucleotides matching TRBD1. The CDR3 runs 13 residues. CDR1 is SNHLY, CDR2 FYNNEI, per germline. The V and J ends lost 4 bases and 5 bases, in that order; junction bases with no gene match: 2. For the CDR3, the DNA is TGTGCCAGCAGTGCAGGGGGGTATCAGCCCCAGCATTTT. It translates to CASSAGGYQPQHF.

The J gene is TRBJ1-3, the V gene TRBV11-3, with 7 bases lining up with TRBD1. J was trimmed by 0 bases and V by 8 bases; bases with no gene match: 1. The CDR3 consists of 13 residues. Germline loops: CDR1 SGHNT, CDR2 YENEEA. CDR3: CASGTASGNTIYF. Here the CDR3 DNA reads TGTGCCAGCGGGACAGCCTCTGGAAACACCATATATTTT.

V is TRBV11-2 and J is TRBJ1-4; D is unresolved. Germline V gene sequence: CDR1 SGHAT, CDR2 FQNNGV. The ends were cut back, 3 bases at V and 5 bases at J, with 10 bases in the middle. The CDR3 has 14 residues. CDR3 region: CASSFSLENEKLFF. The CDR3 DNA sequence: TGTGCCAGCAGCTTTTCATTGGAGAATGAAAAACTGTTTTTT. The entire variable domain, with the rest obtained from reference TRBV11-2 and TRBJ1-4, is as follows: EAGVAQSPRYKIIEKRQSVAFWCNPISGHATLYWYQQILGQGPKLLIQFQNNGVVDDSQLPKDRFSAERLKGVDSTLKIQPAKLEDSAVYLCASSFSLENEKLFFGSGTQLSVL.

The rearrangement links TRBV12-3 or TRBV12-4 to TRBJ1-1, with D possibly TRBD1 on 6 matching bases. The V and J ends lost 3 bases and 7 bases respectively, with 9 bases between them. The CDR3 consists of 12 residues. Written as DNA, the CDR3 is TGTGCCAGCAGTTTGAGGGGGTTTGAAGCTTTCTTT. Translation gives CASSLRGFEAFF.

The rearrangement joins TRBV9 to TRBJ2-3, with 8 bases lining up with TRBD2. With V trimmed by 0 bases and J by 6 bases, 6 bases remained unmatched. In germline, CDR1 is SGDLS, CDR2 YYNGEE. This CDR3 has 15 amino acids. The CDR3 sequence: CASSVGSRGADTQYF. The DNA for the CDR3 is TGTGCCAGCAGCGTAGGGTCGCGGGGGGCGGATACGCAGTATTTT.

This clone was seen only once. The chain recombines TRBV5-4 with TRBJ2-2; D not certain. Trimming stripped 4 bases from V and 5 bases from J, with 9 bases between. Germline-derived CDR1 and CDR2 are SGHNT and YYREEE (reference sequence). The length of the CDR3 is 13 residues. The CDR3 loop is CASSPPVTGELFF. CDR3 DNA: TGTGCCAGCAGCCCTCCCGTTACCGGGGAGCTGTTTTTT.

The chain is built from TRBV5-5 and TRBJ1-3; 10 nucleotides agree with TRBD1. The CDR3 covers 17 residues. CDR1 is SGHKS and CDR2 is YYEKEE in the germline V gene (reference sequence). The trim removed 4 bases at V and 0 bases at J, leaving 7 bases unmatched. CDR3: CASSRGTGAYSGNTIYF. Here the CDR3 DNA reads TGTGCCAGCAGCCGAGGGACAGGGGCCTACTCTGGAAACACCATATATTTT. Based on the CDR3 plus reference TRBV5-5 and TRBJ1-3, the full variable domain is DAGVTQSPTHLIKTRGQQVTLRCSPISGHKSVSWYQQVLGQGPQFIFQYYEKEERGRGNFPDRFSARQFPNYSSELNVNALLLGDSALYLCASSRGTGAYSGNTIYFGEGSWLTVV.

This chain links TRBV29-1 with TRBJ2-3, with 11 bases fitting TRBD2. J was trimmed by 3 bases and V by 4 bases; bases with no gene match: 12. The CDR3 is made up of 17 amino acids. Germline loops: CDR1 SQVTM, CDR2 ANQGSEA. CDR3 sequence: CSVVGVLLAGETDTQYF. The CDR3 coding sequence is TGCAGCGTTGTGGGGGTCTTACTAGCGGGAGAAACAGATACGCAGTATTTT.

The chain recombines TRBV10-2 with TRBJ2-3; TRBD2 aligns across 14 bases. The V gene's germline CDR1 is WSHSY and CDR2 SAAADI. This CDR3 spans 14 amino acids. Trimming took 8 bases from V and 8 from J; bases not matched to a gene: 6. CDR3 in DNA: TGCGCCAGCGGGACTAGCGGGGGCGGGGGTACGCAGTATTTT. This encodes CASGTSGGGGTQYF.

This CDR3 reads CASSLVLAGAYEQYF. The DNA for the CDR3 is TGTGCCAGCAGCTTGGTATTAGCGGGAGCTTACGAGCAGTACTTC. The chain couples TRBV5-4 to TRBJ2-7; TRBD2 matches at 9 bases. Per germline, CDR1 SGHNT and CDR2 YYREEE (reference sequence). The CDR3 covers 15 residues. V was pared by 0 bases and J by 4 bases, with 5 bases of the junction left unmatched.

This sequence joins TRBV28 and TRBJ2-7; 12 bases are a match to TRBD2. Looked up from germline, CDR1 is MDHEN and CDR2 is SYDVKM. The V and J ends lost 5 bases and 4 bases, in that order; junction bases with no gene match: 3. The CDR3 is 14 residues long. The CDR3 DNA follows: TGTGCCAGCAGTAGGACTAGCGGGAAATACGAGCAGTACTTC. Encoded protein: CASSRTSGKYEQYF.

This clone was picked up a small number of times. This chain connects TRBV18 to TRBJ1-6; D is ambiguous. V was pared by 6 bases and J by 3 bases, with 6 bases between. This CDR3 contains 13 residues. CDR1 is KGHSH, CDR2 LQKENI, per germline. Here the CDR3 reads CASSSGYNSPLHF. Written as DNA, the CDR3 is TGTGCCAGCTCGTCGGGCTATAATTCACCCCTCCACTTT.

This sequence joins TRBV30 and TRBJ1-2, with D possibly matching TRBD1 (5 bases). V was cut by 3 bases and J by 4 bases, with 21 bases left in between. The germline CDR1 and CDR2 sequences are GTSNPN and SVGIG (reference sequence). The CDR3 length is 16 residues. In nucleotides, the CDR3 is TGTGCCTGGAGCAAAGGGGTTGGAAAAACCCTCTATGGCTACACCTTC. Its protein is CAWSKGVGKTLYGYTF. Using reference TRBV30 and TRBJ1-2 for the parts outside the CDR3, the full variable domain is SQTIHQWPATLVQPVGSPLSLECTVEGTSNPNLYWYRQAAGRGLQLLFYSVGIGQISSEVPQNLSASRPQDRQFILSSKKLLLSDSGFYLCAWSKGVGKTLYGYTFGSGTRLTVV.

The J gene is TRBJ2-7, the V gene TRBV21-1; the table's D gene call, TRBD2, was not cross checked with the DNA. TRBV21-1 is termed a pseudogene. This CDR3 region has 13 residues. CDR3 nucleotide sequence: TGTGCCAGCAGCATTAGGGGACTTTCCGAGCAGTACTTC. Translation gives CASSIRGLSEQYF.

V usage is TRBV9 and J usage is TRBJ1-6; D gene ambiguous. There are 16 residues in the CDR3. The germline gives CDR1 SGDLS, CDR2 YYNGEE. The V end was cut by 0 bases, the J end by 0 bases, with 7 bases between. CDR3 in DNA: TGTGCCAGCAGCGTAGGTTCGAGCTCCTATAATTCACCCCTCCACTTT. It codes for CASSVGSSSYNSPLHF.